This T cell receptor beta chain is from a study of neurological immune-mediated disorders (dated 2019 in TCRdb). Context from the whole study: The study compared peripheral blood TCR-beta repertoires of HTLV-I-associated myelopathy (HAM/TSP) patients, multiple sclerosis patients and healthy controls using UMI-based sequencing. Alongside PBMC samples, the set of approximately 100 TCR-beta libraries contained longitudinal samples, technical triplicates, and paired CD4+ and CD8+ T-cell subsets that had been sorted. The cohort comprised 68 subjects: about 14 HAM/TSP patients, around 34 multiple sclerosis patients and 20 healthy controls. Points the paper makes about the study in general: No identical CDR3 amino acid sequences were found to be shared among expanded clones across subjects, suggesting that TCR-beta repertoires were private in all groups. TCR clonal expansion was highest in HAM/TSP patients and lowest in MS patients, with MS patients falling below even healthy controls.

Libraries from unsorted PBMCs were made from 2 million PBMCs kept in RNAlater at -80 degrees C until RNA extraction. Peripheral blood underwent Ficoll-Hypaque density gradient centrifugation to isolate PBMCs, which were then cryopreserved in liquid nitrogen. This clonotype was detected ten times or more. The antigen it recognizes is unknown. No base quality information exists; no much larger clone differs at one position. cDNA was synthesized by template-switch 5'RACE using a primer with a 10-nucleotide random unique molecular identifier that tagged each TCR transcript. Each sequencing run produced over 160 million TCR-beta sequences covering 15-18 subjects. Total RNA was extracted with the RNeasy kit. The KAPA Real-time Library Amplification kit was used to amplify TCR-beta VDJ regions with primers targeting the TCR constant region and the 5'RACE anchor. A first PCR added sample indexes and Illumina adaptors, and a second PCR then raised library yield. After Ampure bead purification, the TCR product of roughly 650 bp was size-selected on a 2% E-gel SizeSelection system. Library quality was checked on a Bioanalyzer, concentration was measured with Qubit, and libraries were quantified with the Kapa Library Quantification kit before pooling. Libraries were sequenced paired-end 2 x 150 bp on an Illumina HiSeq 2500. To increase sequence diversity, roughly 24-32% phiX was spiked into each library pool. The original methods were these. The quality-filtered reads were processed with the UMI-based MiGEC pipeline, whose error correction step removed more than 80% of the raw TCR sequences. IMGT germline references were used for aligning VDJ genes, and each clonotype was defined as a unique CDR3 amino acid sequence together with its V-J genes. Clonal expansion, Shannon diversity and CDR3 relatedness (CalcPairwiseDistances, ClusterSamples) were evaluated with VDJtools, and phylogenetic trees were built with CLCbio workbench. Clones with at least 8 unique UMIs were defined as expanded, with this threshold being based on coefficient-of-variation modelling across technical triplicates. The public reads were reanalyzed by TCRdb: fastp trimming at Q25, MiXCR alignment, in-frame beta chains only. One record per CDR3 amino acid sequence lists the most common genes and DNA. The authors' filters were not applied to this entry. In all, the sample holds about 50,000 distinct CDR3 sequences, and 10% of those were seen once. 21% of the sample is in the top ten clones.

A distance of 6 bases separates the germline ends of V and J, which lose 0 bases and 6 bases respectively. Looking up the germline V gene yields CDR1 SGHRS and CDR2 YFSETQ. Inclusive of the bounding cysteine and phenylalanine, the CDR3 is 13 residues long. Only the CDR3 part of the read is kept: 39 bases, read in frame from the first base. The receptor was derived from a woman between 40 and 55 years old with HTLV-1-associated myelopathy (HAM/TSP). The chain uses TRBV5-1 and TRBJ2-2, with no D gene named confidently. Input material: PBMCs. The CDR3 protein is CASSLDGAGELFF. The nucleotides read TGCGCCAGCAGCTTGGATGGGGCCGGGGAGCTGTTTTTT.